The sequence of this T cell receptor beta chain was determined in a study of brain T cells in children with intractable seizures. Study findings and constraints: Clones missing pre-surgery may reflect undersampling of that blood sample. Patients' HCMV serostatus was unknown; virus specificity rests on CDR3 similarity alone.

This clone came up once. The antigen is unknown. Indicated time point: blood from clinic visit 5 months post-surgery; TSC patient then seizure free. Sequencing was limited to surgery cases with top T cell transcript signatures in brain tissue. Pre-surgery treatment included at least one anti-epileptic drug. Germline loops: CDR1 SEHNR, CDR2 FQNEAQ (reference sequence). V dropped 5 bases and J dropped 5; count of bases not matched to a gene: 4. This CDR3 has 14 amino acids. Measured with immunoSEQ multiplex PCR; TCRdb has only the in-frame clones, and not every one. This sample has under 400,000 clones, with roughly 92% found just once.

The chain uses TRBV7-9 and TRBJ2-1; 9 nucleotides match TRBD1. The sample here was peripheral blood, taken less than 6 months after surgery. The receptor was isolated from a boy younger than two with tuberous sclerosis and intractable seizures. In DNA, the CDR3 is TGTGCCAGCAGCCTCGGACAGGGGAACAATGAGCAGTTCTTC. Amino acid sequence: CASSLGQGNNEQFF.